This TCR beta chain was recorded in a study of blood T cell repertoires in COVID-19. Study details: Specimens from acute and convalescent COVID-19 originated in the United States, Italy and Spain. Sources were T cells, B-cell-depleted T cells, or PBMCs; the material itself was cDNA or gDNA.

Per the study methods: Quantification of nucleated cells was approximated via reference gene primer amplification. TCRdb keeps only in-frame clones here, not all; method: immunoSEQ multiplex PCR. V, J and clone size were drawn from that table, and D and trimming were deduced from the DNA. Counted here are some 150,000 clones, 85% occurring once; the ten biggest clones make up approximately 2.7%. About this clone itself: One end of the junction fails to match germline, which may point to a read error.

Germline V CDR1 and CDR2: SQVTM, ANQGSEA. CDR3 size: 11 residues. The receptor's source is a woman aged 40 to 55 with active or convalescent COVID-19. This chain connects TRBV29-1 to TRBJ2-5, with D perhaps TRBD1 (5 bases). Sequenced: peripheral blood. CDR3 nucleotides: TGCAGCATACAACAAAGGGGTCCAGAGAACTTC. Translating it yields CSIQQRGPENF.